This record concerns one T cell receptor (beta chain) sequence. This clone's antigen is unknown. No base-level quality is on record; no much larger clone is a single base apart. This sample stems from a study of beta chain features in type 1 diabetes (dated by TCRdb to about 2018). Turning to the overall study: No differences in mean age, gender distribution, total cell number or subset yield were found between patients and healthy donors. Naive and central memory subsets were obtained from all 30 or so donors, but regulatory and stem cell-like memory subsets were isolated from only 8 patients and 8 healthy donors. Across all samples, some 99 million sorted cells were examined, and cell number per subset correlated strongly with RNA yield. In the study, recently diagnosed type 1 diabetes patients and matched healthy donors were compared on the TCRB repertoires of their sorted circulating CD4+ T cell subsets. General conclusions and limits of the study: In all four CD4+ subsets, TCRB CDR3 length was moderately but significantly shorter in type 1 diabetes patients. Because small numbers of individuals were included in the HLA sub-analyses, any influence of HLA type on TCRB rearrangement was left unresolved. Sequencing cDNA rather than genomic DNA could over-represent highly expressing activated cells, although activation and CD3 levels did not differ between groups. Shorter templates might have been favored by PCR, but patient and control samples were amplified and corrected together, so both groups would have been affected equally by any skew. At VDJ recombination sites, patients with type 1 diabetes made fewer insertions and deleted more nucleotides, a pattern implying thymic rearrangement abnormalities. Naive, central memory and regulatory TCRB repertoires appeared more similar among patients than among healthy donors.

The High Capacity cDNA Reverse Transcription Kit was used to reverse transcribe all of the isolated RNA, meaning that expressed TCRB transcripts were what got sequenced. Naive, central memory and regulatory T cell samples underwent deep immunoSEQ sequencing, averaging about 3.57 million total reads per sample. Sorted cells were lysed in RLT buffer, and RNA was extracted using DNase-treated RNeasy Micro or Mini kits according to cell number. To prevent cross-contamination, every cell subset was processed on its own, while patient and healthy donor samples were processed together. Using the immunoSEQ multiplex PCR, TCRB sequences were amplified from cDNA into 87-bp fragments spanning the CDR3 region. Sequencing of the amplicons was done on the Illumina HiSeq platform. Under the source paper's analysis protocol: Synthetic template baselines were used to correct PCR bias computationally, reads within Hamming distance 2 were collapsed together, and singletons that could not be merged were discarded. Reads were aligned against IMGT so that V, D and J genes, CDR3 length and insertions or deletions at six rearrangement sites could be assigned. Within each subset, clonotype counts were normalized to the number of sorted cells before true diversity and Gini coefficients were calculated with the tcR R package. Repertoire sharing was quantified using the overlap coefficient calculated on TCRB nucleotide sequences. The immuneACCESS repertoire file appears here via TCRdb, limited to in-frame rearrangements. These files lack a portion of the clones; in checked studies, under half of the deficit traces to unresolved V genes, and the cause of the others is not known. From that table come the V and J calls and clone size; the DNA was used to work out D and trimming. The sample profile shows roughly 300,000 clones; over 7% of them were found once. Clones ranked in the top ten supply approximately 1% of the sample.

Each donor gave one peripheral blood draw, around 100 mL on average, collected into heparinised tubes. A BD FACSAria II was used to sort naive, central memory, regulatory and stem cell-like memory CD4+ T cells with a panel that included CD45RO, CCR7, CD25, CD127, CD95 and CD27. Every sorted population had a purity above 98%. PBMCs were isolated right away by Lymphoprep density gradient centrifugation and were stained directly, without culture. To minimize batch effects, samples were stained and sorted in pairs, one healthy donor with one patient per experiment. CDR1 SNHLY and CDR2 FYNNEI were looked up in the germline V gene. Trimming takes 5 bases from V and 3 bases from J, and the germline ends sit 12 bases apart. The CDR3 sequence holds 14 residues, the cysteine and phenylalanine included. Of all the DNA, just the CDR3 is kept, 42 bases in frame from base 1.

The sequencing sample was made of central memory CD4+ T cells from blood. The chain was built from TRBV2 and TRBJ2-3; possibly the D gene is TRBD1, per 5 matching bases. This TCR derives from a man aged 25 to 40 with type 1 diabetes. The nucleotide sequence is TGTGCCAGCAGTTATCAGGGTCGAACAGATACGCAGTATTTT. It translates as CASSYQGRTDTQYF.